The rows below give T cell receptor beta chains drawn from one sample of a study of sequential checkpoint blockade in melanoma. This table comes from immunoSEQ multiplex PCR, and its TCRdb copy is limited to in-frame clones, with some not included. Of some 11,000 clones in the sample, 65% to 70% were seen once. Sequencing was performed on CD8+ T cells sorted from blood (inferred from file names), taken from a patient given nivolumab and ipilimumab in sequence. The receptors originated from a human donor with melanoma. Each CDR3 is given with its conserved first and last residue.

j_call v_call cdr3_aa
TRBJ2-7 TRBV4-3 CASSQGSWGQSSYEQYF
TRBJ2-3 TRBV6-4 CASSEAGTDTQYF
TRBJ2-7 TRBV4-1 CASSLLGGEQYF
TRBJ2-7 TRBV27 CASSSLPPGTEEQYF
TRBJ2-3 TRBV10-3 CAISESGRVSTDTQYF
TRBJ2-3 TRBV9 CASRGTGTDTQYF
TRBJ2-7 TRBV6-6 CASSPGWEQYF
TRBJ1-6 TRBV27 CASSPGTYNSPLHF
TRBJ2-1 TRBV5-1 CASSGDRGYLLNEQFF
TRBJ2-7 TRBV5-1 CASSLTGIALYEQYF
TRBJ1-5 TRBV7-9 CASSLGPRPQHF
TRBJ2-1 TRBV28 CASSLGLSSYNEQFF
TRBJ2-7 TRBV27 CASSLTVGAYEQYF
- TRBV2 CASRVQGASYEQYF